This entry describes one T cell receptor (beta chain). The data stem from a study of cytomegalovirus exposure and HLA in healthy donors. Primers: 60 Vbeta forward and 13 Jbeta reverse. TCRdb keeps only in-frame clones here, not all; method: immunoSEQ multiplex PCR. The data show about 160,000 clones, with 85% seen just once and about 2.1% held by the top ten. CDR1 is LNHDA, CDR2 SQIVND, per germline (reference sequence). The germline V and J ends were trimmed by 3 bases and 2 bases, with 10 bases remaining between them. This CDR3 has 14 amino acids. The sequenced sample consisted of PBMCs. V usage is TRBV19 and J usage is TRBJ1-2, with D hard to call. The receptor's source is a man aged 18-30 years in good health and CMV-seropositive. This CDR3 is CASSMLRENYGYTF. The CDR3 DNA follows: TGTGCCAGTAGTATGCTAAGGGAGAACTATGGCTACACCTTC. Complete variable domain (other parts from reference TRBV19 and TRBJ1-2): DGGITQSPKYLFRKEGQNVTLSCEQNLNHDAMYWYRQDPGQGLRLIYYSQIVNDFQKGDIAEGYSVSREKKESFPLTVTSAQKNPTAFYLCASSMLRENYGYTFGSGTRLTVV.